Listed below are T cell receptor beta chains from one sample, sequenced in a study of cytomegalovirus exposure and HLA in healthy donors. Here immunoSEQ multiplex PCR was the method, and the copy in TCRdb shows in-frame clones only, minus some. Altogether 150,000 to 200,000 clones are present, 75% to 90% being singletons, with the ten largest covering more than 1.5%. Sequenced input: PBMCs. The receptor source for this set is a human donor in good health. Each CDR3 is given with its conserved first and last residue. The order of the fields is CDR3 DNA, CDR3 protein, clone size, V gene, D gene, J gene. A D gene is named only where the DNA matches it firmly. A row's size may be missing; if present it is once, few, many or a size class.

cdr3_nt: TGTGCCAGCAGCTTAGAAAGCTTCGGGGGATACGAGCAGTACTTC
cdr3_aa: CASSLESFGGYEQYF
clone_size: .
v_call: TRBV7-2
d_call: .
j_call: TRBJ2-7

cdr3_nt: TGTGCCAGCAGCCCGAGCGGGGGGTCCGAGCAGTACTTC
cdr3_aa: CASSPSGGSEQYF
clone_size: .
v_call: TRBV9
d_call: TRBD2
j_call: TRBJ2-7

cdr3_nt: TGTGCCAGCAGTTTTTGGGGCGCTGGGGCCAACGTCCTGACTTTC
cdr3_aa: CASSFWGAGANVLTF
clone_size: .
v_call: TRBV5-6
d_call: .
j_call: TRBJ2-6

cdr3_nt: TGTGCCAGCAGTTTAGGCGGCATCCATTCACCCCTCCACTTT
cdr3_aa: CASSLGGIHSPLHF
clone_size: .
v_call: TRBV27
d_call: .
j_call: TRBJ1-6

cdr3_nt: TGCGCCAGCAGCCAGGCACCGGGACAGGCACACGTCGGGGAGCTGTTTTTT
cdr3_aa: CASSQAPGQAHVGELFF
clone_size: .
v_call: TRBV4-3
d_call: TRBD1
j_call: TRBJ2-2

cdr3_nt: TGTGCCAGCAGTGAAATGGCGAGCGGGGGGCCGGGGGAGACCCAGTACTTC
cdr3_aa: CASSEMASGGPGETQYF
clone_size: once
v_call: TRBV6-1
d_call: TRBD2
j_call: TRBJ2-5

cdr3_nt: TGTGCCAGTAGGGGTTTGGGGACAGGGAGAGGAACTGAAGCTTTCTTT
cdr3_aa: CASRGLGTGRGTEAFF
clone_size: .
v_call: TRBV19
d_call: TRBD1
j_call: TRBJ1-1

cdr3_nt: TGCGCCAGCAGAACAGGGGACGATGAGCAGTTCTTC
cdr3_aa: CASRTGDDEQFF
clone_size: .
v_call: TRBV5-1
d_call: TRBD1
j_call: TRBJ2-1

cdr3_nt: TGCGCCAGCAGCCAAGGAAATATGAGGGATGGAGGGGGCGCTTTCTTT
cdr3_aa: CASSQGNMRDGGGAFF
clone_size: once
v_call: TRBV4-1
d_call: TRBD1
j_call: TRBJ1-1

cdr3_nt: TGTGCCAGCTCACCGCCCCGGGACAGGGGCGAGCAGTACTTC
cdr3_aa: CASSPPRDRGEQYF
clone_size: .
v_call: TRBV18
d_call: TRBD1
j_call: TRBJ2-7

cdr3_nt: TGTGCCAGCAGCTTACAGGGCTTCGGGTTTCAGCCCCAGCATTTT
cdr3_aa: CASSLQGFGFQPQHF
clone_size: .
v_call: TRBV7-2
d_call: .
j_call: TRBJ1-5

cdr3_nt: TGTGCCAGCAGCTTACAGGGTTCCGACGAGCAGTACTTC
cdr3_aa: CASSLQGSDEQYF
clone_size: .
v_call: TRBV13
d_call: .
j_call: TRBJ2-7

cdr3_nt: TGTGCCATCAGTGAGTGGGGGGTAGGCTCCGAAGCTTTCTTT
cdr3_aa: CAISEWGVGSEAFF
clone_size: once
v_call: TRBV10-3
d_call: .
j_call: TRBJ1-1

cdr3_nt: TGTGCCAGCAGTGAGACAAGGTTTTTACCAGATACGCAGTATTTT
cdr3_aa: CASSETRFLPDTQYF
clone_size: .
v_call: TRBV6-1
d_call: .
j_call: TRBJ2-3

cdr3_nt: TGTGCCAGCTCACCATTAAGCAGCGGGGGGGCGGATACGCAGTATTTT
cdr3_aa: CASSPLSSGGADTQYF
clone_size: .
v_call: TRBV18
d_call: TRBD2
j_call: TRBJ2-3

cdr3_nt: TGCGCCAGCAGCTATGGACAGGCCGGCTATGGCTACACCTTC
cdr3_aa: CASSYGQAGYGYTF
clone_size: .
v_call: TRBV5-1
d_call: TRBD1
j_call: TRBJ1-2

cdr3_nt: TGTGCCAGCTCACCATTGAGGACCTACGAGCAGTACTTC
cdr3_aa: CASSPLRTYEQYF
clone_size: .
v_call: TRBV18
d_call: .
j_call: TRBJ2-7

cdr3_nt: TGTGCCAGCAGCTCGGCTATTAGCGGGGGGGCGGATACGCAGTATTTT
cdr3_aa: CASSSAISGGADTQYF
clone_size: .
v_call: TRBV11-1
d_call: TRBD2
j_call: TRBJ2-3

cdr3_nt: TGTGCCAGCACCACCGGGACAGCAAACACTGAAGCTTTCTTT
cdr3_aa: CASTTGTANTEAFF
clone_size: .
v_call: TRBV6-5
d_call: TRBD1
j_call: TRBJ1-1

cdr3_nt: TGTGCCAGCAGCATTGACAGCTACGAGCAGTACTTC
cdr3_aa: CASSIDSYEQYF
clone_size: .
v_call: TRBV5-4
d_call: .
j_call: TRBJ2-7

cdr3_nt: TGTGCCAGCTCACCAAGTGGGACAAACTATGGCTACACCTTC
cdr3_aa: CASSPSGTNYGYTF
clone_size: .
v_call: TRBV18
d_call: .
j_call: TRBJ1-2

cdr3_nt: TGTGCCAGCAGCTTCACGGGACAGGGGGCGGGTGGCTACACCTTC
cdr3_aa: CASSFTGQGAGGYTF
clone_size: .
v_call: TRBV7-2
d_call: TRBD1
j_call: TRBJ1-2

cdr3_nt: TGTGCCAGCAGTGCAGCGGACGAGCAGTACTTC
cdr3_aa: CASSAADEQYF
clone_size: .
v_call: TRBV25-1
d_call: .
j_call: TRBJ2-7

cdr3_nt: TGTGCCAGCAGGGGACTAGCGGGGGGCCGGGCGGAGACCCAGTACTTC
cdr3_aa: CASRGLAGGRAETQYF
clone_size: .
v_call: TRBV11-2
d_call: TRBD2
j_call: TRBJ2-5

cdr3_nt: TGTGCCAGCAGCCAACTAGAGGTCCGAGATACGCAGTATTTT
cdr3_aa: CASSQLEVRDTQYF
clone_size: few
v_call: TRBV4-2
d_call: .
j_call: TRBJ2-3

cdr3_nt: TGTGCCAGCAGGCAGATGAACACTGAAGCTTTCTTT
cdr3_aa: CASRQMNTEAFF
clone_size: .
v_call: TRBV27
d_call: .
j_call: TRBJ1-1

cdr3_nt: TGTGCCAGCAGCTGGACTAGCGGGGGATCCACAGATACGCAGTATTTT
cdr3_aa: CASSWTSGGSTDTQYF
clone_size: .
v_call: TRBV7-2
d_call: TRBD2
j_call: TRBJ2-3

cdr3_nt: TGTGCCAGCAGAAACACAGGATTGACCTACGAGCAGTACTTC
cdr3_aa: CASRNTGLTYEQYF
clone_size: .
v_call: TRBV2
d_call: .
j_call: TRBJ2-7

cdr3_nt: TGTGCCAGCACCCCAGCAGGGGGCCTCACAGATACGCAGTATTTT
cdr3_aa: CASTPAGGLTDTQYF
clone_size: .
v_call: TRBV7-9
d_call: TRBD1
j_call: TRBJ2-3

cdr3_nt: TGTGCCAGCAGCTCCAGACTAGCGGGGTACGAGCAGTTCTTC
cdr3_aa: CASSSRLAGYEQFF
clone_size: .
v_call: TRBV9
d_call: TRBD2
j_call: TRBJ2-1

cdr3_nt: TGTGCCAGCAGACCTGGACAGATGAACACTGAAGCTTTCTTT
cdr3_aa: CASRPGQMNTEAFF
clone_size: .
v_call: TRBV11-2
d_call: .
j_call: TRBJ1-1